This TCR beta chain was sequenced for a study of blood T cell repertoires in COVID-19. Study background: Sample material is recorded as cDNA or gDNA derived from T cells, B-cell-depleted T cells, or PBMCs.

This CDR3 has 14 residues. The V gene's germline CDR1 is LNHDA and CDR2 SQIVND (reference sequence). The ends were cut back, 5 bases at V and 2 bases at J, with 12 bases in the middle. Generated by immunoSEQ multiplex PCR, the TCRdb table keeps only in-frame clones and is missing some. The sample holds 250,000 to 350,000 clones, over 80% seen once. This TCR was recovered from a woman aged 45-59 years with active or convalescent COVID-19. The J gene is TRBJ1-1, the V gene TRBV19; maybe TRBD1 (5 bases). Sequencing used peripheral blood. In DNA, the CDR3 is TGTGCCAGTAGTCCAGGGCATACTAACACTGAAGCTTTCTTT. Translating gives CASSPGHTNTEAFF.